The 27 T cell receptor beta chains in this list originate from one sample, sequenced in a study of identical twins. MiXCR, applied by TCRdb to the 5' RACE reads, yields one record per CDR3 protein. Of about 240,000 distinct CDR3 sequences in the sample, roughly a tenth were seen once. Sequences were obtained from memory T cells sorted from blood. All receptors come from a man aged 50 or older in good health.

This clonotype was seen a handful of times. The CDR3 sequence: CAWNPGSSYEQYF. The CDR3 DNA reads as TGTGCCTGGAATCCAGGCAGCTCCTACGAGCAGTACTTC. The chain links TRBV30 to TRBJ2-7; D is ambiguous. The CDR3 totals 13 residues. Germline V CDR1 and CDR2: GTSNPN, SVGIG (reference sequence). Deletions cut 4 bases from V and 0 bases from J, with 10 bases between.

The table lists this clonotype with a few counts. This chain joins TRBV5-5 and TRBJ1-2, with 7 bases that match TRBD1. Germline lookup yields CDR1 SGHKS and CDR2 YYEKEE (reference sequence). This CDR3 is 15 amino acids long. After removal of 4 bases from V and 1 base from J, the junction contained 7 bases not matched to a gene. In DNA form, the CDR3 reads TGTGCCAGCAGCATGGGACAGCTTAGTAACTATGGCTACACCTTC. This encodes CASSMGQLSNYGYTF.

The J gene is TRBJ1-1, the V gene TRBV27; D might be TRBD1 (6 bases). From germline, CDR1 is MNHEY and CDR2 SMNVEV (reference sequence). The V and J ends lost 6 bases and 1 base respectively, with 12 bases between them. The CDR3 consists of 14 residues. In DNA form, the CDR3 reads TGTGCCAGCAGAAACTCGGACAGGAACACTGAAGCTTTCTTT. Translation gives CASRNSDRNTEAFF.

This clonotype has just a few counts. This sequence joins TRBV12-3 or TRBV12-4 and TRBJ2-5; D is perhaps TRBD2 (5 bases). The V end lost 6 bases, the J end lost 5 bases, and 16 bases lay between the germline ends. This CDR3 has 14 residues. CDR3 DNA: TGTGCCAGCAGGGGCTCCGGGAATTTGGAGACCCAGTACTTC. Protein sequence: CASRGSGNLETQYF.

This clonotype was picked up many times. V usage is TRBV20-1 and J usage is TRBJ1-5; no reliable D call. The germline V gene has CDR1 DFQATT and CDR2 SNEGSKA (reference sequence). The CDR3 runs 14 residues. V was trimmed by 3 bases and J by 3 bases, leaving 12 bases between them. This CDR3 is CSASLGPHNQPQHF. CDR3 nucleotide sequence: TGCAGTGCTAGTCTGGGCCCCCACAATCAGCCCCAGCATTTT.

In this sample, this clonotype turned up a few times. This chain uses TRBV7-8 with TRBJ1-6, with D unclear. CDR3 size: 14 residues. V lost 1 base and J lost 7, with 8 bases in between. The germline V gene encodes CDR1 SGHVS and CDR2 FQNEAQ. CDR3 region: CASSLERMNSPLHF. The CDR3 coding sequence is TGTGCCAGCAGCTTAGAGCGGATGAATTCACCCCTCCACTTT. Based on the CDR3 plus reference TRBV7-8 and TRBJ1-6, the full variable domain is GAGVSQSPRYKVAKRGQDVALRCDPISGHVSLFWYQQALGQGPEFLTYFQNEAQLDKSGLPSDRFFAERPEGSVSTLKIQRTQQEDSAVYLCASSLERMNSPLHFGNGTRLTVT.

The CDR3 region is CASSYRTGSRSGELFF. The CDR3 DNA reads TGTGCCAGCAGTTACAGAACCGGGTCCAGAAGCGGGGAGCTGTTTTTT. The V gene is TRBV6-5, the J gene TRBJ2-2, with D hard to call. The CDR3 is made up of 16 amino acids. Germline CDR1 is MNHEY and CDR2 is SVGAGI. V was cut by 2 bases and J by 7 bases, with 17 bases left in between.

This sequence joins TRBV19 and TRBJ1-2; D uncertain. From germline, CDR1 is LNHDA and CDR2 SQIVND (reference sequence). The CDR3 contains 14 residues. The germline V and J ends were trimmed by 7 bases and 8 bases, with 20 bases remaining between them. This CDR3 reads CASTPGWGSEGYTF. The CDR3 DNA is TGTGCCAGTACCCCCGGTTGGGGATCGGAGGGCTACACCTTC. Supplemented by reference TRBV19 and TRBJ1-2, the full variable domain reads DGGITQSPKYLFRKEGQNVTLSCEQNLNHDAMYWYRQDPGQGLRLIYYSQIVNDFQKGDIAEGYSVSREKKESFPLTVTSAQKNPTAFYLCASTPGWGSEGYTFGSGTRLTVV.

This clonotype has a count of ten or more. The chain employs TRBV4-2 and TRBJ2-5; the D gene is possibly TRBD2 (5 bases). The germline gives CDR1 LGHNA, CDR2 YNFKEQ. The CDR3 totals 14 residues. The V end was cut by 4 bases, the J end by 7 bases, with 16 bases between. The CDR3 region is CASSLYSGMGTQYF. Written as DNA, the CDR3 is TGTGCCAGCAGCCTATACTCCGGGATGGGGACCCAGTACTTC.

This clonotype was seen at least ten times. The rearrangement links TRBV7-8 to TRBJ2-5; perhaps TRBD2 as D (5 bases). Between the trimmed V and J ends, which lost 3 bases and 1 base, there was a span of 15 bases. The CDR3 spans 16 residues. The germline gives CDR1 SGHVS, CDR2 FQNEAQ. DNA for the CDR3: TGTGCCAGCAGCTTGCTGGCAGGACTCCCCCAAGAGACCCAGTACTTC. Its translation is CASSLLAGLPQETQYF.

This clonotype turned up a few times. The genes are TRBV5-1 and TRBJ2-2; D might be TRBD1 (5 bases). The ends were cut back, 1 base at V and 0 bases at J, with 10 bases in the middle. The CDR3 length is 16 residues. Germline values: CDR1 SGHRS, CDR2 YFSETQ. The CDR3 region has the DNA TGCGCCAGCAGCTTGACAGGACACGCGAACACCGGGGAGCTGTTTTTT. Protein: CASSLTGHANTGELFF.

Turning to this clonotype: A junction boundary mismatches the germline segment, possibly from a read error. The CDR3: CASSTGTGEREHYF. CDR3 DNA: TGTGCCAGCAGTACCGGGACAGGGGAACGCGAGCACTACTTC. This chain connects TRBV7-9 to TRBJ2-7; 10 bases fit TRBD1. CDR1 and CDR2 from the germline V gene are SEHNR and FQNEAQ (reference sequence). The CDR3 is made up of 14 amino acids.

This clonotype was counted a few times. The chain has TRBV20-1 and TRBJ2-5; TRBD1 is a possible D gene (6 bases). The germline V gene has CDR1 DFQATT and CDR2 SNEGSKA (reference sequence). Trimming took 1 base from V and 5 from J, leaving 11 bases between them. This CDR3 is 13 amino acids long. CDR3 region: CSARGGHRETQYF. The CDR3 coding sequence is TGCAGTGCTAGAGGGGGACACAGGGAGACCCAGTACTTC.

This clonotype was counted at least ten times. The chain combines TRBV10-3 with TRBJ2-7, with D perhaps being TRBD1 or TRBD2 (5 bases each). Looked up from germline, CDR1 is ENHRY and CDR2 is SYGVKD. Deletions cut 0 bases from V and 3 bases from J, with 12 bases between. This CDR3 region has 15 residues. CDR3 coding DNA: TGTGCCATCAGTGAGTCGTGGGGGATAGTCTACGAGCAGTACTTC. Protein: CAISESWGIVYEQYF.

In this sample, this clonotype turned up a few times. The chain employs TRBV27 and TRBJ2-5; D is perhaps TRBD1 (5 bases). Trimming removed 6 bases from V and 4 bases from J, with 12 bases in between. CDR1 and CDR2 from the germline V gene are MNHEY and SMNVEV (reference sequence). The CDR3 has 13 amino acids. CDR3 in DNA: TGTGCCAGCAGGACCAGGGATGGAGAGACCCAGTACTTC. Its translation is CASRTRDGETQYF.

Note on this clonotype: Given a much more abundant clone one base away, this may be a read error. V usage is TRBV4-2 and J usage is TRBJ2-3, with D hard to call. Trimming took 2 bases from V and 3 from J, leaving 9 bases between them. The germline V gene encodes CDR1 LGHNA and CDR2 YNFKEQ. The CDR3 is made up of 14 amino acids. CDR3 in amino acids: CASSQSQTTDTQYF. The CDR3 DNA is TGTGCCAGCAGCCAAAGTCAAACAACAGATACGCAGTATTTT.

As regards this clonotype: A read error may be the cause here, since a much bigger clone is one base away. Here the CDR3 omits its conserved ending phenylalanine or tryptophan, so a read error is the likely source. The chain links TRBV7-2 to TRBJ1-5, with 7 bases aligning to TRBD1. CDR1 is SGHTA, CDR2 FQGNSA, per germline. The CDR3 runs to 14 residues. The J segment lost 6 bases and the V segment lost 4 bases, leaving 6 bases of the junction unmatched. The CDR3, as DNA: TGTGCCAGCAGCTCCGACAGGGCCAGTCAGCCCCAGCATCTT. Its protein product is CASSSDRASQPQHL.

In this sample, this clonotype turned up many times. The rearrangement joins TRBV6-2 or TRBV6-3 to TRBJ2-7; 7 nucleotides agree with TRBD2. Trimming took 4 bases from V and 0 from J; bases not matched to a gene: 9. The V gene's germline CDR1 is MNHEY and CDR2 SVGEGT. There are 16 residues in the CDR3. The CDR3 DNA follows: TGTGCCAGCAGTTCATTGGGCAGCGGGGACTCCTACGAGCAGTACTTC. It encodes CASSSLGSGDSYEQYF.

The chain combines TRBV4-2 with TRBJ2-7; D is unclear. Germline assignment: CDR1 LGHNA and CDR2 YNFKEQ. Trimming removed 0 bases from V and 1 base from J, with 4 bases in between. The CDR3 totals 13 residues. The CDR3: CASSQDRSYEQYF. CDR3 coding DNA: TGTGCCAGCAGCCAAGATCGATCCTACGAGCAGTACTTC.

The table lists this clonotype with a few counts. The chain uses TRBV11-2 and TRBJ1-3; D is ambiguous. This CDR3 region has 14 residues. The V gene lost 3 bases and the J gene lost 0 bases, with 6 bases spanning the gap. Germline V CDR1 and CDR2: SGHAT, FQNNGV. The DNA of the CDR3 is TGTGCCAGCAGCTTTTACGGCTCTGGAAACACCATATATTTT. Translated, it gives CASSFYGSGNTIYF.

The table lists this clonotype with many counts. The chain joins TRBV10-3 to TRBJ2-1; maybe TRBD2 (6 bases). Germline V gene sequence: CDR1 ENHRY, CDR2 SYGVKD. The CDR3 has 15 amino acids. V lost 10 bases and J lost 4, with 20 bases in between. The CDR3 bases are TGTGCCACCTCTCAAGGAGGGAACCTTTACAATGAGCAGTTCTTC. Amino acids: CATSQGGNLYNEQFF.

The CDR3 sequence is CSARALRATEAFF. The CDR3 DNA follows: TGCAGTGCTAGGGCGCTTCGGGCCACAGAAGCTTTCTTT. The J gene is TRBJ1-1, the V gene TRBV20-1; no reliable D call. This CDR3 is 13 amino acids long. Germline loops: CDR1 DFQATT, CDR2 SNEGSKA (reference sequence). The V and J ends lost 3 bases and 8 bases respectively, with 16 bases between them.

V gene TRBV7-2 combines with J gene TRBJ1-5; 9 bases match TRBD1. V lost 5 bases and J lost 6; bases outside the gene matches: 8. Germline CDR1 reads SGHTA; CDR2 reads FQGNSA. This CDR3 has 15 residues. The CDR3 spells CASSLDRGFGQPQHF. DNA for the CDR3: TGTGCCAGCAGCCTGGACAGGGGCTTTGGTCAGCCCCAGCATTTT.

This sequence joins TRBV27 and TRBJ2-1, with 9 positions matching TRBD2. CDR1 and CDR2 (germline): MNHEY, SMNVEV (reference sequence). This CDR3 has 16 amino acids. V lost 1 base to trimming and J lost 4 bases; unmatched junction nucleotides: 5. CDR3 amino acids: CASSLWLTSGYNEQFF. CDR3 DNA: TGTGCCAGCAGTTTATGGCTGACTAGCGGATACAATGAGCAGTTCTTC.

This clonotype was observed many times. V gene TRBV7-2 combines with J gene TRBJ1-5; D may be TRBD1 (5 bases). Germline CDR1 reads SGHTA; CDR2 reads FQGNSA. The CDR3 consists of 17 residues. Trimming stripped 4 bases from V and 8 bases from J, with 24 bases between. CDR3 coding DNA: TGTGCCAGCAGCTCCCCCGGGGGGTATCTACGGGGCGAGCCCCAGCATTTT. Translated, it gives CASSSPGGYLRGEPQHF.

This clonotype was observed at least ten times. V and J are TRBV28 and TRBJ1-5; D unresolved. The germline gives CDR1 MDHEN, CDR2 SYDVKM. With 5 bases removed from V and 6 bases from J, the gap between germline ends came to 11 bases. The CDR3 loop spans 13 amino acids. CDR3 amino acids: CASSRTQLQPQHF. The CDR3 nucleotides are TGTGCCAGCAGTAGAACACAGCTTCAGCCCCAGCATTTT.

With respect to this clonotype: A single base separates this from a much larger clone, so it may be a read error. CDR3 DNA: TGTGCCTGGAGTGGGGAGTCCCGGACTAGCGGGAGCTACGAGCAGTACTTC. Protein product: CAWSGESRTSGSYEQYF. This rearrangement joins TRBV30 to TRBJ2-7; 13 nucleotides align to TRBD2. The germline V gene encodes CDR1 GTSNPN and CDR2 SVGIG (reference sequence). CDR3 size: 17 residues. J was trimmed by 3 bases and V by 1 base; bases with no gene match: 9.